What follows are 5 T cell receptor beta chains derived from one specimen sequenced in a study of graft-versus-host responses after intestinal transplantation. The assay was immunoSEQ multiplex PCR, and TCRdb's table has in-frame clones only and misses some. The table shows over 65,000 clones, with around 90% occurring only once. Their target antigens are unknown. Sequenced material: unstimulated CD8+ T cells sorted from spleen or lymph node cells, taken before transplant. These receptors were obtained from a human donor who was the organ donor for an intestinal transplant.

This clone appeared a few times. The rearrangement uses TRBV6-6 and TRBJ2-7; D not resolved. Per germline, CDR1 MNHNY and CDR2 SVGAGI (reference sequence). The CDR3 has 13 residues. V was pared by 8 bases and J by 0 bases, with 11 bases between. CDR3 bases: TGTGCCAGCTCGAGCGTGGACTCCTACGAGCAGTACTTC. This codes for CASSSVDSYEQYF.

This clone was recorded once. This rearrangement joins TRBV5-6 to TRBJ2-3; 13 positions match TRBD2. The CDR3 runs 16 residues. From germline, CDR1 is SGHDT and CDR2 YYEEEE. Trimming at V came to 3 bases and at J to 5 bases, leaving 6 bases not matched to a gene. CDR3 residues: CASSSTSGRPRDTQYF. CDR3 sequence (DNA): TGTGCCAGCAGCTCGACTAGCGGGAGGCCAAGAGATACGCAGTATTTT.

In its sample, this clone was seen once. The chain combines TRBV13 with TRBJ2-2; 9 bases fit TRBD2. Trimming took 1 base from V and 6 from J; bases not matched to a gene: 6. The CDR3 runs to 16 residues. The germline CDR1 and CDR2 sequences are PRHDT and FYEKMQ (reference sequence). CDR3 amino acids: CASSLEGRLAAGELFF. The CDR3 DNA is TGTGCCAGCAGCTTAGAGGGGAGACTAGCGGCCGGGGAGCTGTTTTTT. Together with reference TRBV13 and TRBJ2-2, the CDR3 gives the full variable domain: AAGVIQSPRHLIKEKRETATLKCYPIPRHDTVYWYQQGPGQDPQFLISFYEKMQSDKGSIPDRFSAQQFSDYHSELNMSSLELGDSALYFCASSLEGRLAAGELFFGEGSRLTVL.

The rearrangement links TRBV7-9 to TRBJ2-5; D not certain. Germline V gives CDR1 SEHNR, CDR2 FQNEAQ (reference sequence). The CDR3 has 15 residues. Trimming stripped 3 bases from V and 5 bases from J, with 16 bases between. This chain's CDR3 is CASSFEVTLGETQYF. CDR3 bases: TGTGCCAGCAGCTTTGAGGTTACCTTGGGGGAGACCCAGTACTTC.

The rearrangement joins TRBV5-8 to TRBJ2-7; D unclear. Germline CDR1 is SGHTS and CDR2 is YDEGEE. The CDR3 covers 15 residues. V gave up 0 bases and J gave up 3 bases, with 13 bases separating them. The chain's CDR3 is CASSLASRFGYEQYF. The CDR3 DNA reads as TGTGCCAGCAGCTTGGCTTCCAGGTTCGGCTACGAGCAGTACTTC.